The 27 T cell receptor beta chains below all came from one sample that was sequenced in a study of CD8 T cells in Susac syndrome. About 0.5 to 1 ug RNA was reverse transcribed with random hexamers. TCRdb redid the calling of the immunoSEQ multiplex PCR reads with MiXCR, one entry per CDR3 protein. The table has 150,000 to 200,000 distinct CDR3 sequences, around 93% seen once. The sample taken for sequencing was CD4+ T cells from PBMCs. The receptor set was obtained from a human donor in good health.

The V call is TRBV29-1, the J call TRBJ2-1; D possibly uses TRBD1 or TRBD2 (5 bases each). V was clipped by 6 bases and J by 4 bases, with 22 bases between them. There are 16 residues in the CDR3. Per the germline V gene, CDR1 is SQVTM and CDR2 is ANQGSEA. In DNA form, the CDR3 reads TGCAGCGTGCCTATGAGAGGGGCCTCCCATTACAATGAGCAGTTCTTC. The encoded protein is CSVPMRGASHYNEQFF.

The rearrangement links TRBV7-2 to TRBJ2-2; tentatively, D is TRBD1 or TRBD2 (5 bases each). The V gene lost 1 base and the J gene lost 1 base, with 10 bases spanning the gap. The CDR3 totals 16 residues. Germline-derived CDR1 and CDR2 are SGHTA and FQGNSA. CDR3 nucleotide sequence: TGTGCCAGCAGCTTAGGGGGACCGATGAACACCGGGGAGCTGTTTTTT. It encodes CASSLGGPMNTGELFF. Full variable domain (remainder filled in from reference TRBV7-2 and TRBJ2-2): GAGVSQSPSNKVTEKGKDVELRCDPISGHTALYWYRQSLGQGLEFLIYFQGNSAPDKSGLPSDRFSAERTGGSVSTLTIQRTQQEDSAVYLCASSLGGPMNTGELFFGEGSRLTVL.

The rearrangement uses TRBV30 and TRBJ1-6; 9 bases map to TRBD1. The CDR3 has 14 amino acids. V shed 7 bases, J shed 7 bases, and the junction held 8 bases outside the gene matches. CDR1 GTSNPN and CDR2 SVGIG come from the germline V gene (reference sequence). CDR3: CAFRQGGVNSPLHF. For the CDR3, the DNA is TGTGCCTTCCGACAGGGGGGAGTGAATTCACCCCTCCACTTT.

This sequence joins TRBV25-1 and TRBJ2-1; 13 bases are a match to TRBD2. The CDR3 covers 15 residues. V lost 3 bases, J lost 8 bases, and 4 bases stayed unmatched. Looked up from germline, CDR1 is MGHDK and CDR2 is SYGVNS. This CDR3 reads CASSDRLAGGYEQFF. CDR3 coding DNA: TGTGCCAGCAGTGATCGACTAGCGGGGGGCTATGAGCAGTTCTTC.

The CDR3 nucleotides read TGTGCCAGCAGCCAAGGGTTTGGAAGCACTGAAGCTTTCTTT. Protein: CASSQGFGSTEAFF. The chain couples TRBV3-1 to TRBJ1-1; no definite D call. Germline CDR1 reads LGHDT; CDR2 reads YNNKEL (reference sequence). This CDR3 has 14 residues. V lost 1 base and J 4 bases, leaving 10 bases between the germline ends.

The gene calls are TRBV11-2 and TRBJ2-1, with D unresolved. Germline CDR1 SGHAT, CDR2 FQNNGV. V lost 4 bases, J lost 2 bases, and 9 bases lay in between. This CDR3 has 14 residues. CDR3 in amino acids: CASSSLGTYNEQFF. As DNA, the CDR3 is TGTGCCAGCAGCTCCCTGGGGACCTACAATGAGCAGTTCTTC.

The chain links TRBV5-1 to TRBJ2-5; 12 positions match TRBD2. Germline CDR1 reads SGHRS; CDR2 reads YFSETQ. This CDR3 has 17 residues. The V segment lost 1 base and the J segment 4 bases; nucleotides outside the gene matches: 8. The CDR3 DNA is TGCGCCAGCAGCTTGCCCGAGACTAGCGGGGGAGGAGAGACCCAGTACTTC. It translates to CASSLPETSGGGETQYF.

Here the CDR3 DNA reads TGTGCCAGCAGCTTTAACGTAGACAATGAGCAGTTCTTC. This translates into CASSFNVDNEQFF. V usage is TRBV7-7 and J usage is TRBJ2-1; no clear D gene. V was shortened by 3 bases and J by 5 bases, with 8 bases between the two germline ends. Germline V gene data show CDR1 as SSHAT and CDR2 as FNYEAQ (reference sequence). This CDR3 has 13 amino acids.

The rearrangement joins TRBV7-9 to TRBJ1-6; the D is unclear. The CDR3 extends over 12 amino acids. Trimming removed 2 bases at V and 9 bases at J, with 5 bases between. The germline gives CDR1 SEHNR, CDR2 FQNEAQ (reference sequence). This chain's CDR3 is CASSLIGSPLHF. In DNA form, the CDR3 reads TGTGCCAGCAGCTTAATCGGTTCACCCCTCCACTTT.

The J gene is TRBJ1-5, the V gene TRBV6-2 or TRBV6-3; D ambiguous. There are 13 residues in the CDR3. Germline V gene data show CDR1 as MNHEY and CDR2 as SVGEGT. Trimming took 2 bases from V and 7 from J, leaving 9 bases between them. The CDR3, as DNA: TGTGCCAGCAGTTACATAGGGCCGCAGCCCCAGCATTTT. It is translated as CASSYIGPQPQHF.

The chain's CDR3 is CASSEAKLAKNIQYF. CDR3 DNA sequence: TGTGCCAGCAGTGAAGCCAAGCTAGCCAAAAACATTCAGTACTTC. This chain uses TRBV2 with TRBJ2-4, with no clear D. The CDR3 runs 15 residues. Germline assignment: CDR1 SNHLY and CDR2 FYNNEI. Trimming cost V 0 bases and J 0 bases, with 6 bases left between them.

The chain recombines TRBV10-2 with TRBJ2-1, with TRBD2 identical over 10 bases. V lost 3 bases and J lost 3; bases outside the gene matches: 8. Germline assignment: CDR1 WSHSY and CDR2 SAAADI. This CDR3 is 17 amino acids long. CDR3 region: CASSDPSGTSVYNEQFF. The CDR3, as DNA: TGCGCCAGCAGTGATCCGTCCGGGACTAGCGTCTACAATGAGCAGTTCTTC.

The CDR3 protein is CASPRSSGGPDEQFF. Written as DNA, the CDR3 is TGTGCCAGCCCGCGGTCGAGCGGGGGGCCGGATGAGCAGTTCTTC. The chain carries TRBV12-3 or TRBV12-4 and TRBJ2-1; 9 bases map to TRBD2. The CDR3 runs to 15 residues. Trimming removed 8 bases from V and 8 bases from J; junction bases left unmatched: 13.

This sequence joins TRBV10-3 and TRBJ2-2; TRBD1 aligns across 7 bases. This CDR3 spans 18 amino acids. Per germline, CDR1 ENHRY and CDR2 SYGVKD. V shed 8 bases, J shed 0 bases, and the junction held 15 bases outside the gene matches. Written as DNA, the CDR3 is TGTGCCATCCCTCAAGGGGGCACTGGACTGCCGAACACCGGGGAGCTGTTTTTT. Protein: CAIPQGGTGLPNTGELFF.

This chain joins TRBV6-2 or TRBV6-3 and TRBJ2-6, with unresolved D. The CDR3 is 13 residues long. Germline CDR1 MNHEY, CDR2 SVGEGT. Trimming removed 7 bases at V and 2 bases at J, with 6 bases between. CDR3 sequence reads: CASTRPGANVLTF. The DNA for the CDR3 is TGTGCCAGCACTCGACCTGGGGCCAACGTCCTGACTTTC.

This rearrangement joins TRBV2 to TRBJ2-7; no firm D call. The CDR3 is 11 amino acids. V lost 5 bases to trimming and J lost 4 bases, with 6 bases between them. Germline assignment: CDR1 SNHLY and CDR2 FYNNEI. This CDR3 is CASSPTYEQYF. In DNA, the CDR3 is TGTGCCAGCAGTCCAACATACGAGCAGTACTTC.

The table lists this clonotype with a few counts. The gene calls are TRBV3-1 and TRBJ1-1; D remains ambiguous. The germline CDR1 and CDR2 sequences are LGHDT and YNNKEL (reference sequence). This CDR3 has 13 residues. V dropped 3 bases and J dropped 1 base, with 6 bases sitting between them. Here the CDR3 reads CASSHRRNTEAFF. The CDR3 nucleotides read TGTGCCAGCAGCCATAGACGGAACACTGAAGCTTTCTTT. The complete variable domain, with remaining parts taken from reference TRBV3-1 and TRBJ1-1, reads DTAVSQTPKYLVTQMGNDKSIKCEQNLGHDTMYWYKQDSKKFLKIMFSYNNKELIINETVPNRFSPKSPDKAHLNLHINSLELGDSAVYFCASSHRRNTEAFFGQGTRLTVV.

This clonotype was found once. The CDR3 coding sequence is TGTGCCAGCAGTGAAGCGCTTCAAGGGACTAGCGTCGAGCAGTACTTC. This sequence encodes CASSEALQGTSVEQYF. The chain couples TRBV2 to TRBJ2-7, with TRBD2 matching 10 bases. The CDR3 length is 16 residues. In germline, CDR1 is SNHLY, CDR2 FYNNEI. J gave up 6 bases and V 0 bases, and 8 bases lay outside the gene matches.

V is TRBV29-1 and J is TRBJ1-2, with 11 bases aligning to TRBD1. In germline, CDR1 is SQVTM, CDR2 ANQGSEA. Unmatched junction bases numbered 8, after V lost 7 bases and J lost 7 bases. The CDR3 totals 13 residues. CDR3 in DNA: TGCAGCGCCATGGACAGGGGGCCGGGTGGCTACACCTTC. This gives the protein CSAMDRGPGGYTF.

J is TRBJ1-3 and V is TRBV30; TRBD1 might be the D (6 bases). The V end was cut by 0 bases, the J end by 3 bases, with 6 bases between. In germline, CDR1 is GTSNPN, CDR2 SVGIG (reference sequence). The CDR3 covers 13 residues. The CDR3 loop is CAWSVQGGNTIYF. CDR3 in DNA: TGTGCCTGGAGTGTACAGGGTGGAAACACCATATATTTT.

V gene TRBV7-3 combines with J gene TRBJ1-5, with a weak D call TRBD1 (5 bases). Germline loops: CDR1 SGHTA, CDR2 FQGTGA. The CDR3 extends over 17 amino acids. Trimming pared 4 bases from V and 0 bases from J, leaving 16 bases between. DNA of the CDR3: TGTGCCAGCAGCTCGCCACCCAGGGACCTTAGCAATCAGCCCCAGCATTTT. Translated, it gives CASSSPPRDLSNQPQHF.

The V call is TRBV4-1, the J call TRBJ1-1, with D possibly TRBD1 on 5 matching bases. The CDR3 loop spans 13 amino acids. Germline V gives CDR1 MGHRA, CDR2 YSYEKL. The V and J ends lost 0 bases and 8 bases respectively, with 10 bases between them. The CDR3 here is CASSQELRGEAFF. CDR3 coding DNA: TGCGCCAGCAGCCAAGAATTACGGGGGGAAGCTTTCTTT.

This CDR3 reads CASSARLVNTEAFF. The DNA of the CDR3 is TGTGCCAGCAGCGCACGGTTGGTGAACACTGAAGCTTTCTTT. This chain joins TRBV7-2 and TRBJ1-1; unclear D gene. Trimming removed 5 bases at V and 0 bases at J, with 10 bases between. The CDR3 is 14 amino acids. CDR1 is SGHTA and CDR2 is FQGNSA in the germline V gene.

The chain combines TRBV2 with TRBJ1-1, with D maybe TRBD1 (6 bases). The germline V gene has CDR1 SNHLY and CDR2 FYNNEI. Trimming pared 7 bases from V and 3 bases from J, leaving 12 bases between. This CDR3 region has 13 residues. As DNA, the CDR3 is TGTGCCAGCATGGACAGATCGGACACTGAAGCTTTCTTT. Protein: CASMDRSDTEAFF.

This rearrangement joins TRBV14 to TRBJ1-2; 9 nucleotides match TRBD1. CDR1 is SGHDN and CDR2 is FVKESK in the germline V gene. CDR3 length equals 13 residues. Losses at the gene ends were 6 bases for V and 6 bases for J; bases not matched to a gene: 5. The CDR3 loop reads CASSPRTGDGYTF. Here the CDR3 DNA reads TGTGCCAGCAGTCCCCGGACAGGGGATGGCTACACCTTC.

The chain recombines TRBV7-9 with TRBJ1-2; tentative D call: TRBD1 (6 bases). The CDR3 loop spans 13 amino acids. CDR1 is SEHNR, CDR2 FQNEAQ, per germline (reference sequence). V lost 2 bases and J 7 bases, leaving 11 bases between the germline ends. CDR3 coding DNA: TGTGCCAGCAGCTTAAGGACAGCAGTTGGCTACACCTTC. Translating it yields CASSLRTAVGYTF.

This chain links TRBV16 with TRBJ1-5, with D maybe TRBD1 (6 bases). Trimming took off 4 bases at V and 4 bases at J, with 8 bases between the two ends. Per the germline V gene, CDR1 is KGHSY and CDR2 is FQNENV. CDR3 length: 13 amino acids. CDR3 nucleotide sequence: TGTGCCAGCAGCCCAGGGGCGAATCAGCCCCAGCATTTT. It yields the protein CASSPGANQPQHF.